Detailed here is one TCR beta chain. CDR3 size: 16 residues. With V trimmed by 3 bases and J by 1 base, 6 bases remained unmatched. The germline V gene has CDR1 SGHRS and CDR2 YFSETQ. The data originate from a study of blood T cell repertoires in COVID-19. At the level of the study: Both acute and convalescent COVID-19 samples were obtained from the United States, Italy and Spain. T cells, B-cell-depleted T cells, or PBMCs provided the cDNA or gDNA that served as material.

In the original workflow: For nucleated cells, counts were estimated from reference gene primer amplification. TCRdb's table, derived via immunoSEQ multiplex PCR, lists solely in-frame clones and lacks some. D and trimming come from the DNA, and the V and J calls and clone size come from that table. This sample has 50,000 to 70,000 clones, with roughly 84% found just once. The receptor comes from a woman in her sixties or seventies with acute or convalescent COVID-19. The chain joins TRBV5-1 to TRBJ1-1; 10 bases fit TRBD1. The sample consisted of peripheral blood. The CDR3 DNA follows: TGCGCCAGCAGCTCGACAGGGGGCCGTACGAACACTGAAGCTTTCTTT. It is translated as CASSSTGGRTNTEAFF. The full variable domain, rest sourced from reference TRBV5-1 and TRBJ1-1, is KAGVTQTPRYLIKTRGQQVTLSCSPISGHRSVSWYQQTPGQGLQFLFEYFSETQRNKGNFPGRFSGRQFSNSRSEMNVSTLELGDSALYLCASSSTGGRTNTEAFFGQGTRLTVV.